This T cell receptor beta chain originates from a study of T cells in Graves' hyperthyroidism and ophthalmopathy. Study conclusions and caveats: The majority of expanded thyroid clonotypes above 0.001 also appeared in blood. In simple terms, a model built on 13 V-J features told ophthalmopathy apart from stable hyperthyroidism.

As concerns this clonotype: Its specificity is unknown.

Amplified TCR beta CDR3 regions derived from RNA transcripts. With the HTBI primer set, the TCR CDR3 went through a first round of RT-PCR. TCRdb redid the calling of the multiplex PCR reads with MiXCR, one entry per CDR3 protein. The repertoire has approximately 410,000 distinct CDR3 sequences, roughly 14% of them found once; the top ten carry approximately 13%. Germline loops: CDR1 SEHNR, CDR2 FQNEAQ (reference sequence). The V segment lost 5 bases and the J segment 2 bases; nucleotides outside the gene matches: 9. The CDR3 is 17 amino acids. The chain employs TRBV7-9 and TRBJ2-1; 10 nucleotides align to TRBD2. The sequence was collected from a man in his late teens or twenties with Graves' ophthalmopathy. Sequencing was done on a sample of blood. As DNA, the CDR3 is TGTGCCAGCAGCCTTTCTAGCGGGAGTGCCGCCTACAATGAGCAGTTCTTC. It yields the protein CASSLSSGSAAYNEQFF.